This paragraph covers one TCR beta chain sequence. The antigen remains unidentified. The length of the CDR3 is 13 residues. CDR1 and CDR2 from the germline V gene are DFQATT and SNEGSKA (reference sequence). V lost 3 bases and J lost 1, with 8 bases in between. This record belongs to a study of T-cell memory formation after mild COVID-19. Study results and caveats: Pre-infection memory already had some responding clones, implying cross-reactive memory joined.

Constant-segment primers served in 5'RACE that generated TCR alpha and TCR beta cDNA libraries bearing sample barcodes and UMIs. MiXCR, applied by TCRdb to the 5' RACE reads, yields one record per CDR3 protein. Of about 310,000 distinct CDR3 sequences in the sample, 19% were seen once. Sequenced input: PBMCs or a T cell subset sorted from them (not recorded which). This clonotype was obtained from a man aged 18 to 29 who had mild COVID-19 (a few samples of this study predate the infection). Cell type and time point are not known. The J gene is TRBJ2-3, the V gene TRBV20-1; a possible D gene is TRBD1 (5 bases). The CDR3 loop reads CSASFRGTDTQYF. CDR3 coding DNA: TGCAGTGCTAGCTTCAGGGGCACAGATACGCAGTATTTT.